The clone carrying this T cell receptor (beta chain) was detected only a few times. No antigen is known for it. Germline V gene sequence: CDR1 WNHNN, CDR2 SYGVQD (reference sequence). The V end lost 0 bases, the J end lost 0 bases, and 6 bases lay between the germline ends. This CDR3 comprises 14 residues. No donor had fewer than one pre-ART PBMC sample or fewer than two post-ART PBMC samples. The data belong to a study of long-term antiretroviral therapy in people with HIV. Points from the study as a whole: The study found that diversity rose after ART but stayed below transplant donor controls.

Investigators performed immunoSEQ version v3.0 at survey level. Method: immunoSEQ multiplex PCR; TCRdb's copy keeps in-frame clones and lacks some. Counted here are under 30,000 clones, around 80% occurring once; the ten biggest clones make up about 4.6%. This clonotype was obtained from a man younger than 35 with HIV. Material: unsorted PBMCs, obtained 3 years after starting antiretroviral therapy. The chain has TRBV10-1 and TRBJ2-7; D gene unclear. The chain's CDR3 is CASSESPGSYEQYF. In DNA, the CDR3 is TGCGCCAGCAGTGAGTCTCCAGGCTCCTACGAGCAGTACTTC.